This passage covers 13 T cell receptor beta chains from one sample sequenced in a study of tissue T cells after allogeneic stem cell transplantation. The table came from immunoSEQ multiplex PCR; TCRdb's copy has only in-frame clones and leaves some out. Among some 25,000 clones listed, 91% were seen once. The sample was blood, taken before transplantation. Source of these receptors: a male donor older than 55 who later had graft-versus-host disease after an allogeneic stem cell transplant.

The rearrangement links TRBV30 to TRBJ1-4; D possibly corresponds to TRBD1 (6 bases). Trimming removed 7 bases at V and 0 bases at J, with 12 bases between. The CDR3 loop spans 14 amino acids. The germline CDR1 and CDR2 sequences are GTSNPN and SVGIG (reference sequence). The CDR3 loop reads CALTGWATNEKLFF. In nucleotides, the CDR3 is TGTGCCTTGACAGGTTGGGCAACTAATGAAAAACTGTTTTTT.

V and J are TRBV9 and TRBJ1-5; D remains ambiguous. The CDR3 extends over 14 amino acids. Germline CDR1 and CDR2: SGDLS and YYNGEE. Trimming left V 0 bases short and J 1 base short, with 5 bases between. CDR3 sequence (DNA): TGTGCCAGCAGCGTAGGCGCGAGCAATCAGCCCCAGCATTTT. It is translated as CASSVGASNQPQHF.

The V and J genes are TRBV6-5 and TRBJ1-1; D call uncertain. The germline V gene encodes CDR1 MNHEY and CDR2 SVGAGI. The V and J ends lost 2 bases and 5 bases respectively, with 12 bases between them. CDR3 length: 14 amino acids. CDR3 bases: TGTGCCAGCAGTTACGCGACCAGATCGACTGAAGCTTTCTTT. Amino acids: CASSYATRSTEAFF.

In its sample, this clone was seen once. V is TRBV5-1 and J is TRBJ2-1; no reliable D call. This CDR3 region has 16 residues. With 0 bases removed from V and 0 bases from J, the gap between germline ends came to 10 bases. Per the germline V gene, CDR1 is SGHRS and CDR2 is YFSETQ. The CDR3 reads CASSLAPASSYNEQFF. DNA of the CDR3: TGCGCCAGCAGCTTGGCCCCGGCTAGCTCCTACAATGAGCAGTTCTTC.

CDR3 region: CASSVGSRGSRKGTGELFF. CDR3 coding DNA: TGTGCCAGCAGCGTAGGATCGAGGGGATCTAGAAAGGGGACCGGGGAGCTGTTTTTT. The V and J genes are TRBV9 and TRBJ2-2, with D perhaps matching TRBD1 or TRBD2 (5 bases each). CDR1 SGDLS and CDR2 YYNGEE come from the germline V gene. This CDR3 region has 19 residues. With 0 bases removed from V and 5 bases from J, the gap between germline ends came to 23 bases.

The sample holds one count of this clone. The chain recombines TRBV19 with TRBJ2-6, with no clear D. The CDR3 extends over 13 amino acids. Germline lookup yields CDR1 LNHDA and CDR2 SQIVND (reference sequence). The ends were cut back, 5 bases at V and 2 bases at J, with 4 bases in the middle. In DNA, the CDR3 is TGTGCCAGTAGTGAGACTGGGGCCAACGTCCTGACTTTC. Its translation: CASSETGANVLTF.

The gene calls are TRBV11-2 and TRBJ2-1; D ambiguous. The CDR3 contains 14 residues. Trimming took off 9 bases at V and 9 bases at J, with 21 bases between the two ends. In germline, CDR1 is SGHAT, CDR2 FQNNGV. The CDR3 reads CASTTAVGLSEQFF. The DNA for the CDR3 is TGTGCCAGTACGACGGCGGTTGGCTTGAGTGAGCAGTTCTTC.

The chain links TRBV2 to TRBJ1-2; 7 bases agree with TRBD1. This CDR3 is built from 12 residues. The V and J ends lost 8 bases and 5 bases, in that order; junction bases with no gene match: 5. Germline V CDR1 and CDR2: SNHLY, FYNNEI. In DNA, the CDR3 is TGTGCCAGCGAGGGACAGACTTATGGCTACACCTTC. Amino acid sequence: CASEGQTYGYTF. Full variable domain (remainder filled in from reference TRBV2 and TRBJ1-2): EPEVTQTPSHQVTQMGQEVILRCVPISNHLYFYWYRQILGQKVEFLVSFYNNEISEKSEIFDDQFSVERPDGSNFTLKIRSTKLEDSAMYFCASEGQTYGYTFGSGTRLTVV.

J is TRBJ1-3 and V is TRBV7-9; no clear D. Germline V gives CDR1 SEHNR, CDR2 FQNEAQ (reference sequence). Trimming left V 1 base short and J 0 bases short, with 10 bases between. The CDR3 contains 16 residues. CDR3 nucleotides: TGTGCCAGCAGCTTAGTATCCTTCAGCTCTGGAAACACCATATATTTT. This gives the protein CASSLVSFSSGNTIYF.

The rearrangement uses TRBV7-6 and TRBJ2-7; D remains ambiguous. The germline CDR1 and CDR2 sequences are SGHVS and FNYEAQ. V was cut by 1 base and J by 6 bases, with 10 bases left in between. The CDR3 spans 13 residues. The CDR3 is CASSLVTGVEQYF. The CDR3, as DNA: TGTGCCAGCAGCTTAGTTACTGGGGTCGAGCAGTACTTC. The variable domain in full, with the rest retrieved from reference TRBV7-6 and TRBJ2-7, is GAGVSQSPRYKVTKRGQDVALRCDPISGHVSLYWYRQALGQGPEFLTYFNYEAQQDKSGLPNDRFSAERPEGSISTLTIQRTEQRDSAMYRCASSLVTGVEQYFGPGTRLTVT.

The CDR3 protein is CASSQDWFGRFATNEQFF. The CDR3 nucleotides are TGTGCCAGCAGCCAAGATTGGTTTGGGAGGTTCGCGACAAATGAGCAGTTCTTC. V is TRBV3-1 (or the pseudogene TRBV3-2) and J is TRBJ2-1, with D possibly TRBD2 on 6 matching bases. The CDR3 is 18 residues long. The V end was cut by 0 bases, the J end by 7 bases, with 22 bases between. In germline, CDR1 is LGHDT, CDR2 YNNKEL (reference sequence).

The chain joins TRBV2 to TRBJ1-1, with TRBD1 as a possible D gene (6 bases). This CDR3 spans 13 amino acids. Germline V gene data show CDR1 as SNHLY and CDR2 as FYNNEI. The germline V and J ends were trimmed by 4 bases and 2 bases, with 8 bases remaining between them. The CDR3 nucleotides are TGTGCCAGCAGTGGACAGGCCAACACTGAAGCTTTCTTT. It codes for CASSGQANTEAFF.

This chain connects TRBV10-3 to TRBJ2-1, with D perhaps matching TRBD2 (6 bases). V was trimmed by 10 bases and J by 0 bases, leaving 19 bases between them. CDR3 length: 16 residues. The V gene's germline CDR1 is ENHRY and CDR2 SYGVKD. The CDR3: CANSGLKQSSYNEQFF. For the CDR3, the DNA is TGTGCCAACTCGGGACTTAAACAAAGCTCCTACAATGAGCAGTTCTTC.